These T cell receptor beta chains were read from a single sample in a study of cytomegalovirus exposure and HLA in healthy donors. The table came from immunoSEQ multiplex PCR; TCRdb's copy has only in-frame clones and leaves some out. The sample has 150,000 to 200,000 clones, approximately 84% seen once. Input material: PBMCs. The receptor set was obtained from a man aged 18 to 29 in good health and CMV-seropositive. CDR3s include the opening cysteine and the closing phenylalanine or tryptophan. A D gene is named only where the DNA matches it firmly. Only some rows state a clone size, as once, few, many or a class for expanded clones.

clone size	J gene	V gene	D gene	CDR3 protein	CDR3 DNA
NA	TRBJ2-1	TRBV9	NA	CASSVAAGPGNEQFF	TGTGCCAGCAGCGTAGCGGCGGGACCAGGTAATGAGCAGTTCTTC
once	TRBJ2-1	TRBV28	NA	CASRASDRSNNEQFF	TGTGCCAGCAGGGCCAGCGACAGGTCCAACAATGAGCAGTTCTTC
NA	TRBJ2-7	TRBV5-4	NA	CASSLGGARHFEQYF	TGTGCCAGCAGCTTGGGGGGAGCTAGACATTTCGAGCAGTACTTC
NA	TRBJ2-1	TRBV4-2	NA	CASSETPSSYNEQFF	TGTGCCAGTTCAGAGACACCGAGCTCCTACAATGAGCAGTTCTTC
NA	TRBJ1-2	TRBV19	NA	CASSPAALGSNYGYTF	TGTGCCAGTAGTCCCGCGGCCTTGGGTTCAAACTATGGCTACACCTTC
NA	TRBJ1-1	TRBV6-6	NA	CASSPPGVRGTEAFF	TGTGCCAGCAGCCCTCCGGGAGTTAGGGGAACTGAAGCTTTCTTT
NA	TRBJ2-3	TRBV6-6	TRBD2	CASSSSGTRGDTQYF	TGTGCCAGCAGTTCCTCCGGGACTAGAGGAGATACGCAGTATTTT
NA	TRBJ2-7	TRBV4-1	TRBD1	CASRRDDRAHGEQYF	TGCGCCAGCAGACGAGACGACAGGGCCCACGGTGAGCAGTACTTC
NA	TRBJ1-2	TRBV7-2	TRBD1	CASSLDRGREDGYTF	TGTGCCAGCAGCTTAGACAGGGGGCGGGAGGATGGCTACACCTTC
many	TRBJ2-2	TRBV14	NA	CASSQVGAGLNTGELFF	TGTGCCAGCAGCCAAGTGGGAGCGGGTTTAAACACCGGGGAGCTGTTTTTT
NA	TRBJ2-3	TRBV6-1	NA	CASSLEVTDTQYF	TGTGCCAGCAGTCTAGAAGTGACAGATACGCAGTATTTT
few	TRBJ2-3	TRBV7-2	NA	CASSLAMAGRTTDTQYF	TGTGCCAGCAGCTTAGCGATGGCGGGGAGGACCACAGATACGCAGTATTTT
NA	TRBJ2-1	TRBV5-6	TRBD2	CASSFRTSGRADNEQFF	TGTGCCAGCAGCTTTAGGACTAGCGGGAGGGCAGACAATGAGCAGTTCTTC
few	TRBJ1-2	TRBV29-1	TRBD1	CSVQGGAGYGYTF	TGCAGCGTCCAAGGGGGCGCCGGCTATGGCTACACCTTC
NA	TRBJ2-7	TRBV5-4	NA	CASSFGGKDGYEQYF	TGTGCCAGCAGCTTTGGGGGGAAGGATGGCTACGAGCAGTACTTC
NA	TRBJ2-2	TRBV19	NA	CASRVRGGELFF	TGTGCCAGTAGGGTCCGCGGCGGGGAGCTGTTTTTT
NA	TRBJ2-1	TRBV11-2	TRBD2	CASSFALLAGNMGEQFF	TGTGCCAGCAGCTTTGCGTTGCTAGCGGGAAACATGGGTGAGCAGTTCTTC
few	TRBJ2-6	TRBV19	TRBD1	CASSISGQGLTGANVLTF	TGTGCCAGTAGTATATCCGGACAGGGGCTTACTGGGGCCAACGTCCTGACTTTC
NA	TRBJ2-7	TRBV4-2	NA	CASSQVSSRVEQYF	TGTGCCAGCAGCCAAGTTTCTAGCCGGGTCGAGCAGTACTTC
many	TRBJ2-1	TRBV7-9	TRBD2	CASSGRGREEHNEQFF	TGTGCCAGCAGCGGACGAGGGAGGGAGGAGCACAATGAGCAGTTCTTC
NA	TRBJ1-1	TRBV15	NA	CATSRDGWAGKAFF	TGTGCCACCAGCAGAGATGGGTGGGCAGGAAAAGCTTTCTTT
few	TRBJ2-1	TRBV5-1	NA	CASSSPGGNEQFF	TGCGCCAGCAGCTCTCCCGGGGGCAATGAGCAGTTCTTC
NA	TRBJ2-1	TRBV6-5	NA	CASSPLETYYNEQFF	TGTGCCAGCAGCCCCCTGGAGACGTATTACAATGAGCAGTTCTTC
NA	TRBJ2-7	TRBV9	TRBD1	CASSLAGGSSYEQYF	TGTGCCAGCAGCCTGGCAGGGGGAAGCTCCTACGAGCAGTACTTC
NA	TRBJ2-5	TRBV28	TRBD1	CASSLPGQGRATQYF	TGTGCCAGCAGTTTACCTGGACAGGGTAGGGCGACCCAGTACTTC
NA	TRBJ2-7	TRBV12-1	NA	CASSFPLVAGAFRPEQYF	TGTGCCAGCAGCTTTCCGTTAGTAGCGGGAGCATTTCGGCCCGAGCAGTACTTC
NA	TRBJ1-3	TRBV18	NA	CASFHSSGNTIYF	TGTGCCAGCTTCCACAGCTCTGGAAACACCATATATTTT
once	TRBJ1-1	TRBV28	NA	CASGATEAFF	TGTGCCAGCGGGGCAACTGAAGCTTTCTTT
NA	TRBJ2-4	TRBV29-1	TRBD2	CSVGSGGGATLAKNIQYF	TGCAGCGTTGGATCGGGAGGAGGGGCAACTCTAGCCAAAAACATTCAGTACTTC
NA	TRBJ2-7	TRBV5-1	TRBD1	CASSLGQGLSYEQYF	TGCGCCAGCAGCCTCGGACAGGGTCTATCCTACGAGCAGTACTTC
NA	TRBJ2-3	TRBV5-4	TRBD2	CASSAKLAEKDTQYF	TGTGCCAGCAGCGCAAAACTAGCGGAGAAAGATACGCAGTATTTT
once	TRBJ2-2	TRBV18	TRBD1	CASSQQGANTGELFF	TGTGCCAGCTCACAACAGGGGGCCAACACCGGGGAGCTGTTTTTT
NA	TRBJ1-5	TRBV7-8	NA	CASSPRQVNQPQHF	TGTGCCAGCAGCCCCAGACAGGTGAATCAGCCCCAGCATTTT
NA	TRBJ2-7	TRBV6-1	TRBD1	CASSEAVTGDYEQYF	TGTGCCAGCAGTGAAGCCGTGACAGGGGACTACGAGCAGTACTTC
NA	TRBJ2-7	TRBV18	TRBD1	CASSPTGGAVNEQYF	TGTGCCAGCTCACCCACAGGGGGCGCCGTGAACGAGCAGTACTTC
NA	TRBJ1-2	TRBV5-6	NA	CASSSRQENYGYTF	TGTGCCAGCAGCTCCCGACAGGAGAACTATGGCTACACCTTC
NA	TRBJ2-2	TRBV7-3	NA	CASSLKGIGPNTGELFF	TGTGCCAGCAGCTTAAAGGGGATCGGCCCGAACACCGGGGAGCTGTTTTTT
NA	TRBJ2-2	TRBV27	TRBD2	CASNSRTSASNTGELFF	TGTGCCAGCAATTCAAGGACTAGCGCATCGAACACCGGGGAGCTGTTTTTT
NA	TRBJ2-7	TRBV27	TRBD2	CASSSGTNSSYEQYF	TGTGCCAGCAGTTCCGGGACTAATAGCTCCTACGAGCAGTACTTC
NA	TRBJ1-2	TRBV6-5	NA	CASSLVGADYGYTF	TGTGCCAGCAGTTTGGTAGGGGCGGACTATGGCTACACCTTC
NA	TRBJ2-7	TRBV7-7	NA	CASSLTNSYEQYF	TGTGCCAGCAGCTTAACTAATTCCTACGAGCAGTACTTC
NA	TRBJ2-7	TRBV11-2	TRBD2	CASSLAYGREQYF	TGTGCCAGCAGCTTAGCCTACGGGAGGGAGCAGTACTTC
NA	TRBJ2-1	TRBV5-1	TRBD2	CASSSKREHFDEQFF	TGCGCCAGCAGTTCTAAGCGGGAGCATTTCGATGAGCAGTTCTTC
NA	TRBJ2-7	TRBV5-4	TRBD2	CASSLGTSGWTYEQYF	TGTGCCAGCAGCTTGGGGACTAGCGGGTGGACCTACGAGCAGTACTTC
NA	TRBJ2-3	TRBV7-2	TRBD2	CASSPRLAGRPDTQYF	TGTGCCAGCAGCCCGAGACTAGCGGGACGACCAGATACGCAGTATTTT
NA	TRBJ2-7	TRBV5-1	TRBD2	CASSWGTSGAVDHEQYF	TGCGCCAGCAGCTGGGGGACTAGCGGGGCTGTCGATCACGAGCAGTACTTC
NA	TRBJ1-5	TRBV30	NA	CAWSLSFREGNQPQHF	TGTGCCTGGAGTTTAAGTTTCAGAGAGGGCAATCAGCCCCAGCATTTT
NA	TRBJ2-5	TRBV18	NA	CASSPPTRAGETQYF	TGTGCCAGCTCACCACCAACCAGGGCGGGGGAGACCCAGTACTTC
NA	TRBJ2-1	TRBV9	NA	CASSTRTADEQFF	TGTGCCAGCAGCACCCGGACAGCGGATGAGCAGTTCTTC